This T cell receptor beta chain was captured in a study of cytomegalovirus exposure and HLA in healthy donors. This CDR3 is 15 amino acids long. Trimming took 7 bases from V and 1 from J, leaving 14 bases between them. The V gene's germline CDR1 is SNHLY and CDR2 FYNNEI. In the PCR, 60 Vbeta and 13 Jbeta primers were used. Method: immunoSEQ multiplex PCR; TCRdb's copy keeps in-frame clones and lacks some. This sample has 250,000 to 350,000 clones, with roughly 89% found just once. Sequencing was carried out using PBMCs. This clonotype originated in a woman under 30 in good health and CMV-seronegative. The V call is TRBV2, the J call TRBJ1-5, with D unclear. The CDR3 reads CASKVGTVSNQPQHF. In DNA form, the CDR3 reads TGTGCCAGCAAGGTAGGAACAGTAAGCAATCAGCCCCAGCATTTT. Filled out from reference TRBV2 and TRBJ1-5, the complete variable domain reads EPEVTQTPSHQVTQMGQEVILRCVPISNHLYFYWYRQILGQKVEFLVSFYNNEISEKSEIFDDQFSVERPDGSNFTLKIRSTKLEDSAMYFCASKVGTVSNQPQHFGDGTRLSIL.